The sequence of this TCR beta chain was determined in a study of Ad26.COV2.S vaccination and SARS-CoV-2 variants. This clone has a single count. The table came from immunoSEQ multiplex PCR; TCRdb's copy has only in-frame clones and leaves some out. The sample contains around 370,000 clones, about 90% of which appear only once. CDR1 is SGHRS, CDR2 YFSETQ, per germline. The V end lost 5 bases, the J end lost 4 bases, and 10 bases lay between the germline ends. The CDR3 totals 14 residues. The receptor comes from a human donor who had recovered from COVID-19. The chain uses TRBV5-1 and TRBJ2-6; D might be TRBD1 or TRBD2, each matching 5 bases. The sample here was peripheral blood, taken after recovery from COVID-19. The CDR3 spells CASSRGTGANVLTF. DNA for the CDR3: TGCGCCAGCAGTAGAGGGACCGGGGCCAACGTCCTGACTTTC. Variable domain in full (rest from reference TRBV5-1 and TRBJ2-6): KAGVTQTPRYLIKTRGQQVTLSCSPISGHRSVSWYQQTPGQGLQFLFEYFSETQRNKGNFPGRFSGRQFSNSRSEMNVSTLELGDSALYLCASSRGTGANVLTFGAGSRLTVL.